The rows below give T cell receptor beta chains drawn from one sample of a study of blood T cell repertoires in COVID-19. Clones were read by immunoSEQ multiplex PCR, and TCRdb kept only the in-frame ones, dropping some. The sample lists 300,000 to 350,000 clones; roughly 90% were seen once. Specimen: PBMCs or T cells enriched from blood (not recorded which). All receptors derive from a woman aged 18-29 years with acute COVID-19. Both conserved end residues are part of each CDR3. The D gene is left open where the match is weak. Rows give clone size only sometimes, using once, few, many, or a class for an expanded clone.

TRBJ1-5,TRBV6-5,few,.,CASQTRQGYQPQHF,TGTGCCAGCCAAACGAGGCAGGGGTATCAGCCCCAGCATTTT
TRBJ2-1,TRBV9,.,.,CASSASGRGDYNEQFF,TGTGCCAGCAGCGCGTCGGGCAGGGGGGACTACAATGAGCAGTTCTTC
TRBJ1-1,TRBV15,.,.,CATSRGTGFGNTEAFF,TGTGCCACCAGCAGAGGTACAGGGTTTGGGAACACTGAAGCTTTCTTT
TRBJ2-1,TRBV7-2,few,.,CASSYPVAAYNEQFF,TGTGCCAGCAGCTACCCCGTAGCGGCATACAATGAGCAGTTCTTC
TRBJ2-5,TRBV7-2,.,.,CASSLGPGAEETQYF,TGTGCCAGCAGCTTAGGTCCGGGAGCGGAAGAGACCCAGTACTTC
TRBJ2-7,TRBV12-3/TRBV12-4,.,.,CASSVRGPYEQYF,TGTGCCAGCAGCGTCAGGGGTCCCTACGAGCAGTACTTC
TRBJ2-3,TRBV30,.,.,CAWGSSTDTQYF,TGTGCCTGGGGGAGTAGCACAGATACGCAGTATTTT
TRBJ1-5,TRBV19,.,.,CASSSQGGGNQPQHF,TGTGCCAGTAGCAGCCAGGGAGGAGGAAATCAGCCCCAGCATTTT
TRBJ1-1,TRBV10-1,.,.,CASSESRQGSLNTEAFF,TGCGCCAGCAGTGAGTCTCGGCAGGGGTCATTGAACACTGAAGCTTTCTTT
TRBJ2-7,TRBV7-6,.,TRBD1,CASSLRGQGADSEQYF,TGTGCCAGCAGCTTAAGGGGCCAGGGGGCGGATAGCGAGCAGTACTTC
TRBJ2-5,TRBV5-6,.,.,CASGVSGYQETQYF,TGTGCCAGCGGAGTCTCGGGGTACCAAGAGACCCAGTACTTC
TRBJ2-7,TRBV6-1,.,TRBD1,CASSEEGGRPPYEQYF,TGTGCCAGCAGTGAGGAAGGGGGCCGACCACCCTACGAGCAGTACTTC
TRBJ2-7,TRBV28,.,.,CASSLTDSWNF,TGTGCCAGCAGTCTTACGGACAGCTGGAACTTC
TRBJ2-1,TRBV25-1,once,TRBD1,CASSDRDRNYNEQFF,TGTGCCAGCAGTGACCGGGACAGGAACTACAATGAGCAGTTCTTC
TRBJ1-1,TRBV21-1,.,.,CASSESEIYTEAFF,TGTGCCAGCAGCGAAAGCGAAATCTACACTGAAGCTTTCTTT
TRBJ1-2,TRBV7-2,.,TRBD1,CASSSYGTGVGYGYTF,TGTGCCAGCAGCTCATACGGGACAGGGGTGGGCTATGGCTACACCTTC
TRBJ2-1,TRBV14,.,.,CASSQVCKGVCEQFF,TGTGCCAGCAGCCAAGTCTGCAAGGGGGTCTGTGAGCAGTTCTTC
TRBJ1-4,TRBV29-1,.,TRBD1,CSVAGTGDGEKLFF,TGCAGCGTTGCCGGGACAGGGGATGGGGAAAAACTGTTTTTT
TRBJ2-7,TRBV7-9,.,.,CASSLVRSSDRLSYEQYF,TGTGCCAGCAGCTTAGTAAGGAGCAGCGACCGTCTCTCCTACGAGCAGTACTTC
TRBJ2-1,TRBV18,.,TRBD2,CASTEGLAGEGGQFF,TGTGCCAGCACCGAAGGACTAGCGGGAGAGGGCGGGCAGTTCTTC
TRBJ2-7,TRBV3-1/TRBV3-2,.,TRBD1,CASSLMGQTYEQYF,TGTGCCAGCAGCCTAATGGGACAGACCTACGAGCAGTACTTC
TRBJ1-4,TRBV9,.,.,CASSIDPLSNNEKLFF,TGTGCCAGCTCGATAGATCCCTTATCGAATAATGAAAAACTGTTTTTT
TRBJ2-1,TRBV28,.,TRBD2,CASSLRGGSSYNEQFF,TGTGCCAGCAGTTTACGGGGAGGGAGCTCCTACAATGAGCAGTTCTTC
TRBJ1-5,TRBV28,once,TRBD1,CASTLGQGDGQPQHF,TGTGCCAGCACCCTTGGACAGGGCGATGGGCAGCCCCAGCATTTT
TRBJ2-3,TRBV24-1,.,.,CATSDFTGANTQYF,TGTGCCACCAGTGATTTTACAGGAGCGAATACGCAGTATTTT
TRBJ2-7,TRBV7-9,many,TRBD1,CASSVTGDEQYF,TGTGCCAGCAGCGTGACAGGGGACGAGCAGTACTTC
TRBJ2-3,TRBV12-2,.,.,CASRLAEGTWGTDTQYF,TGTGCAAGTCGCTTAGCCGAAGGGACTTGGGGCACAGATACGCAGTATTTT
TRBJ2-7,TRBV14,.,.,CASSQELGRTYEQYF,TGTGCCAGCAGCCAAGAATTGGGCAGAACGTACGAGCAGTACTTC
TRBJ1-1,TRBV3-1/TRBV3-2,.,.,CASSPLGGTEAFF,TGTGCCAGCAGCCCCCTAGGAGGGACTGAAGCTTTCTTT